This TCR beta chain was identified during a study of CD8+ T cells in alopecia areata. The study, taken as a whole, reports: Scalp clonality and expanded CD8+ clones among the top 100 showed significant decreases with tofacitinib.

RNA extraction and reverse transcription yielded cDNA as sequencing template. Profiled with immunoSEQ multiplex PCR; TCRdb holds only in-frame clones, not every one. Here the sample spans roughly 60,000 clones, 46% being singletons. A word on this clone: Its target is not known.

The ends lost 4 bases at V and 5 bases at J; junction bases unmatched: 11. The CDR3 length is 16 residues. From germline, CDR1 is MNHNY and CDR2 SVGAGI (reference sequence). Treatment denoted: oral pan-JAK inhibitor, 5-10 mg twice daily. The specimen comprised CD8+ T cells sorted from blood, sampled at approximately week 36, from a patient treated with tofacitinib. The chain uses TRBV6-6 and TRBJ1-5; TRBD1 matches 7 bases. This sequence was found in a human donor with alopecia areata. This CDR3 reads CASSLTSGTVHQPQHF. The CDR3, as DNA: TGTGCCAGCAGTTTAACCTCCGGGACAGTTCATCAGCCCCAGCATTTT.